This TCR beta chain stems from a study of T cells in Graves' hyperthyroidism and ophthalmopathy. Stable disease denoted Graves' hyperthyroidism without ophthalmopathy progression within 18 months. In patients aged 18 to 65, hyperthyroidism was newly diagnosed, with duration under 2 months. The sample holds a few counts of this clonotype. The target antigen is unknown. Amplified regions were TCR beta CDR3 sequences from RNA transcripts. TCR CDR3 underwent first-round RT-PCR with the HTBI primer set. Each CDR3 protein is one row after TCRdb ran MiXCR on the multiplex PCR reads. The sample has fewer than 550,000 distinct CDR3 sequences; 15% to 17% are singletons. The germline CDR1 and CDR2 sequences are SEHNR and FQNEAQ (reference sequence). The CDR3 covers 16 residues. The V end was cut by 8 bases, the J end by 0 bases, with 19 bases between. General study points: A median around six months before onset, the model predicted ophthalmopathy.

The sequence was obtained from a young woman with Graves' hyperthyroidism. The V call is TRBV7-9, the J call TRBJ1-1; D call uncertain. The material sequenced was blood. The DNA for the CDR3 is TGTGCCAGCTTATCTTCGAGGCTGACACTGAACACTGAAGCTTTCTTT. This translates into CASLSSRLTLNTEAFF.